This T cell receptor (beta chain) stems from a study of T cell clonality in common variable immunodeficiency. Study-level points and caveats: CVID subjects showed higher TCRbeta clonality than healthy controls. Fewer deletions and N-nucleotide insertions were reportedly seen in common variable immunodeficiency TCR beta sequences.

The CDR3 length is 14 residues. The J segment lost 2 bases and the V segment lost 3 bases, leaving 7 bases of the junction unmatched. Germline CDR1 and CDR2: DFQATT and SNEGSKA (reference sequence). The table lists this clone with many counts. Its cognate antigen is unknown. The read ends 3 residues before the CDR3 terminus; that terminus is restored from the germline J gene. CVID and control samples used equivalent genomic DNA input. Only in-frame clones appear in the TCRdb table, and some are missing; sequencing was by immunoSEQ multiplex PCR. The repertoire yields approximately 20,000 clones, none seen only once; the top ten contain roughly 2.5%.

This TCR was recovered from a human donor with common variable immunodeficiency. The sequenced material came from peripheral blood mononuclear cells. The chain has TRBV20-1 and TRBJ2-7; 7 positions agree with TRBD1. Incomplete CDR3 DNA: TGCAGTGCTAGGCGCCGGGACAGAGCCTACGAG. This encodes CSARRRDRAYE. The whole CDR3 region reads CSARRRDRAYEQYF.